A single sample gave rise to the 13 T cell receptor beta chains below, sequenced in a study of cytomegalovirus exposure and HLA in healthy donors. The PCR used 60 Vbeta and 13 Jbeta primers. Profiled with immunoSEQ multiplex PCR; TCRdb holds only in-frame clones, not every one. The sample shows under 200,000 clones, 70% to 90% of them seen only once. The sequenced sample consisted of PBMCs. All receptors derive from a woman aged 18-29 years in good health and CMV-seronegative.

CDR3 nucleotide sequence: TGTGCCAGCCGACGAGGACAGGGCTCCTACGAGCAGTACTTC. This sequence encodes CASRRGQGSYEQYF. The chain employs TRBV14 and TRBJ2-7; 8 bases map to TRBD1. The germline CDR1 and CDR2 sequences are SGHDN and FVKESK. The CDR3 loop spans 14 amino acids. V lost 8 bases to trimming and J lost 0 bases; unmatched junction nucleotides: 6.

The V and J genes are TRBV5-1 and TRBJ2-5; 12 bases match TRBD2. Germline V CDR1 and CDR2: SGHRS, YFSETQ. The length of the CDR3 is 16 residues. The V gene end was trimmed by 0 bases and the J gene end by 5 bases; junction bases not matched to a gene: 5. CDR3: CASSLGLAGVEETQYF. Here the CDR3 DNA reads TGCGCCAGCAGCTTGGGACTAGCGGGAGTAGAGGAGACCCAGTACTTC.

With regard to this clone: The same CDR3 also results from other DNA sequences found in this sample. The chain recombines TRBV6-5 with TRBJ2-3, with 7 bases that match TRBD2. The CDR3 is 15 residues long. Germline CDR1 reads MNHEY; CDR2 reads SVGAGI. The V and J ends lost 1 base and 3 bases, in that order; junction bases with no gene match: 4. The CDR3 region has the DNA TGTGCCAGCAGTTACTTGGGCGGGGGAACAGATACGCAGTATTTT. Its translation is CASSYLGGGTDTQYF.

This rearrangement joins TRBV6-6 to TRBJ2-7; 9 nucleotides match TRBD2. V shed 5 bases, J shed 4 bases, and the junction held 12 bases outside the gene matches. This CDR3 has 16 residues. Germline values: CDR1 MNHNY, CDR2 SVGAGI (reference sequence). The chain's CDR3 is CASSQSFAGGGYEQYF. In DNA, the CDR3 is TGTGCCAGCAGTCAATCTTTTGCGGGAGGGGGGTACGAGCAGTACTTC.

This rearrangement joins TRBV27 to TRBJ2-7, with D maybe TRBD1 (6 bases). CDR1 and CDR2 (germline): MNHEY, SMNVEV (reference sequence). The CDR3 consists of 14 residues. V lost 6 bases and J 3 bases, leaving 15 bases between the germline ends. The CDR3 DNA sequence: TGTGCCAGCAGCCTCAGGGGAAAAGGCTACGAGCAGTACTTC. It codes for CASSLRGKGYEQYF.

On this clone itself: Other DNA sequences of this sample code for an identical CDR3. This sequence joins TRBV30 and TRBJ1-5; the D is unclear. The V and J ends lost 0 bases and 4 bases respectively, with 7 bases between them. This CDR3 spans 13 amino acids. The germline gives CDR1 GTSNPN, CDR2 SVGIG (reference sequence). CDR3 residues: CAWSVRGNQPQHF. CDR3 in DNA: TGTGCCTGGAGTGTAAGAGGAAATCAGCCCCAGCATTTT.

The V call is TRBV10-3, the J call TRBJ2-3; unclear D gene. From germline, CDR1 is ENHRY and CDR2 SYGVKD. There are 12 residues in the CDR3. V dropped 4 bases and J dropped 1 base, with 3 bases sitting between them. CDR3 in amino acids: CAISVGTDTQYF. The CDR3 DNA reads as TGTGCCATCAGTGTCGGCACAGATACGCAGTATTTT.

The V gene is TRBV28, the J gene TRBJ1-2, with 7 positions matching TRBD1. Trimming at V came to 4 bases and at J to 0 bases, leaving 5 bases not matched to a gene. The CDR3 has 15 residues. CDR1 and CDR2 (germline): MDHEN, SYDVKM. In nucleotides, the CDR3 is TGTGCCAGCAGTTCCTGGACAGGAGCTAACTATGGCTACACCTTC. It specifies CASSSWTGANYGYTF.

V is TRBV5-1 and J is TRBJ1-2; D is unclear. The CDR3 sequence is 15 residues long. The germline V gene encodes CDR1 SGHRS and CDR2 YFSETQ. Trimming took off 4 bases at V and 5 bases at J, with 18 bases between the two ends. The CDR3 region is CASSPSVNLVYGYTF. DNA for the CDR3: TGCGCCAGCAGCCCGAGTGTCAATTTGGTTTATGGCTACACCTTC.

Comments on this clone: One end of the junction does not line up with germline, which may come from a read error. The chain combines TRBV7-7 with TRBJ2-2; TRBD1 is a possible D gene (5 bases). The CDR3 consists of 16 residues. Germline-derived CDR1 and CDR2 are SSHAT and FNYEAQ (reference sequence). CDR3 DNA: TGTGCTAGCAGCTCCCTGGGGCTCCTAGACACCGGGGAGCTGTTTTTT. This codes for CASSSLGLLDTGELFF.

The chain joins TRBV11-1 to TRBJ2-2; TRBD2 is a possible D gene (7 bases). CDR3 length equals 15 residues. Per germline, CDR1 SGHAT and CDR2 FQDESV (reference sequence). V was clipped by 5 bases and J by 3 bases, with 13 bases between them. CDR3 amino acids: CASSQDGGHTGELFF. In DNA, the CDR3 is TGTGCCAGCAGCCAAGACGGGGGGCACACCGGGGAGCTGTTTTTT.

The chain combines TRBV4-1 with TRBJ1-2; D is possibly TRBD1 (6 bases). Germline CDR1 is MGHRA and CDR2 is YSYEKL. The V gene lost 3 bases and the J gene lost 3 bases, with 14 bases spanning the gap. The CDR3 extends over 15 amino acids. This CDR3 is CASSQYTGHDYGYTF. The DNA of the CDR3 is TGCGCCAGCAGCCAGTATACGGGACACGACTATGGCTACACCTTC.

The chain uses TRBV6-1 and TRBJ1-1, with D uncertain. CDR3 length equals 12 residues. V lost 7 bases and J 4 bases, leaving 10 bases between the germline ends. In germline, CDR1 is MNHNS, CDR2 SASEGT. The CDR3: CASIRVATEAFF. In DNA form, the CDR3 reads TGTGCCAGCATTCGGGTGGCCACTGAAGCTTTCTTT.